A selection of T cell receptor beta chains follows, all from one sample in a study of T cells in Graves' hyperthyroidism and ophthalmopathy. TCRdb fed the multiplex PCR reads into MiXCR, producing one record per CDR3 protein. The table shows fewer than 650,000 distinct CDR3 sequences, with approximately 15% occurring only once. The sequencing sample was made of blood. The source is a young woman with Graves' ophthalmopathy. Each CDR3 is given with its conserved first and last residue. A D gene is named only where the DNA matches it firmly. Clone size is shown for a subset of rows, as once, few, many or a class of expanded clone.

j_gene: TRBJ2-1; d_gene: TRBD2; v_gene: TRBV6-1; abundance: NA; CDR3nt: TGTGCCAGCCTGAGGCTAGCGGGCCCGAATGAGCAGTTCTTC; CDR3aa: CASLRLAGPNEQFF
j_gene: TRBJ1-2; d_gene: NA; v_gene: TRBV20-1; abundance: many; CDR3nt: TGCAGTGCTCCTGACAGAACATACTATGGCTACACCTTC; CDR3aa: CSAPDRTYYGYTF
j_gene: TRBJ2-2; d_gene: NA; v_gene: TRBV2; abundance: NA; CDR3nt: TGTGCCAGCAAGGAGATAGCGGAGGGAACCGGGGAGCTGTTTTTT; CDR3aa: CASKEIAEGTGELFF
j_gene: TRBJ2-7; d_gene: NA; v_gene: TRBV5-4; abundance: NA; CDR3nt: TGTGCCAGCAGCCACGGGGCTGCCGACGAGCAGTACTTC; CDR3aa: CASSHGAADEQYF
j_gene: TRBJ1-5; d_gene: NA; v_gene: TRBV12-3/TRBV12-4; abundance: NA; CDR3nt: TGTGCCAGCAGGGACAGAGCCAATCAGCCCCAGCATTTT; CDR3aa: CASRDRANQPQHF
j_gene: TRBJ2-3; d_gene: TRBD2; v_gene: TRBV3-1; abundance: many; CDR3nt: TGTGCCAGCAGCCAAGTGGCTAGCGGGAGAGACCTCCGGGCGCAGTATTTT; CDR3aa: CASSQVASGRDLRAQYF
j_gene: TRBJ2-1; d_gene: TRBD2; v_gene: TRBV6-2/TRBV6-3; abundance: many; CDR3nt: TGTGCCAGCAGTTACGCTGAGGGGTCGGTAAGGACTAGCGGGAGGGCCGGTGAGCAGTTCTTC; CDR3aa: CASSYAEGSVRTSGRAGEQFF
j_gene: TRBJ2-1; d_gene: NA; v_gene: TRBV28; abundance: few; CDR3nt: TGTGCCAGCAGCCCTATGGGAGGCTACAATGAGCAGTTCTTC; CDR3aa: CASSPMGGYNEQFF
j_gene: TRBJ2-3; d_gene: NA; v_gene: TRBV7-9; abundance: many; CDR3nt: TGTGCCAGCAGCTCTTACAGGGACCTGTCGACAGATACGCAGTATTTT; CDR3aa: CASSSYRDLSTDTQYF
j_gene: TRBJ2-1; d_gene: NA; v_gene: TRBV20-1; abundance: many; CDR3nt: TGCAGTGCTGTAGACAATGAGCAGTTCTTC; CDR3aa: CSAVDNEQFF
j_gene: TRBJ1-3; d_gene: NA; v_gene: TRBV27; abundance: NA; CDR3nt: TGTGCCAGCAGCAGGACTTACCCAGCCAATACCATATATTTT; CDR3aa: CASSRTYPANTIYF
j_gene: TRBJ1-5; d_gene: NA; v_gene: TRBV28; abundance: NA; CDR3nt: TGTGCCAGCAGTCCCCAGAGGGAGTATAGCAATCAGCCCCAGCATTTT; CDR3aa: CASSPQREYSNQPQHF
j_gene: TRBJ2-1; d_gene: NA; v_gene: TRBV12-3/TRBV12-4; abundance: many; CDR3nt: TGTGCCAGCAGCTCCGGAGCCGCCTACAATGAGCAGTTCTTC; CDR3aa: CASSSGAAYNEQFF
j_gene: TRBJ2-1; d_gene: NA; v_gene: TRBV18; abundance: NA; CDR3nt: TGTGCCAGCTCACCACCTTTAACAAGCTCCTACAATGAGCAGTTCTTC; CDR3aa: CASSPPLTSSYNEQFF
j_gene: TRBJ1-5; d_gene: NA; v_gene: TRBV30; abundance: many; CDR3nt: TGTGCCTGGAACGTAGCGGTCGGGTCTACCCAGCATTTT; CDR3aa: CAWNVAVGSTQHF
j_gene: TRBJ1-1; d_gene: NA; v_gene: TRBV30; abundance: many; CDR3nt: TGTGCCTGGAGTGTACTCCGGGGACACACTGAAGCTTTCTTT; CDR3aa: CAWSVLRGHTEAFF
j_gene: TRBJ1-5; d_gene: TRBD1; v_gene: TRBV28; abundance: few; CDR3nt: TGTGCCAGCAGATGGGGACAGGGTGGGCAATCGGCCCAGCATTTT; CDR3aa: CASRWGQGGQSAQHF
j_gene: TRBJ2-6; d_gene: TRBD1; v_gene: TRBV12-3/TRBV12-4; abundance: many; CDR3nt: TGTGCCAGCAGCGGGACAGGGGGCCCGGGAGGGGCCAACGTCCTGACTTTC; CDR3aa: CASSGTGGPGGANVLTF
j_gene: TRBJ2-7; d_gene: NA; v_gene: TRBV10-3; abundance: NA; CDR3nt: TGTGCCAGCACAACAGGGAAGGCTACCTACGAGCAGTACTTC; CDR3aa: CASTTGKATYEQYF
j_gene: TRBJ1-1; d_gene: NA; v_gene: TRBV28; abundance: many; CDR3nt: TGTGCCAGCAGTTGGGACGGGATGAACACTGAAGCTTTCTTT; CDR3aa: CASSWDGMNTEAFF
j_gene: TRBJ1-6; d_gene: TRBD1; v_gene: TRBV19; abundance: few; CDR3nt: TGTGCCAGTAGTTCCGGACAGGGCTATAATTCACCCCTCCACTTT; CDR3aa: CASSSGQGYNSPLHF
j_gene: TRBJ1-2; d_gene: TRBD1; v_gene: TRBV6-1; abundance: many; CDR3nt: TGTGCCAGCACCGGACAGGGGAACTATGGCTACACCTTC; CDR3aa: CASTGQGNYGYTF
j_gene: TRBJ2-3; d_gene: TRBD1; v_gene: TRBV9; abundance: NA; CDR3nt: TGTGCCAGCAGCGTCTTCGAGGGACAGGGACACACAGATACGCAGTATTTT; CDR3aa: CASSVFEGQGHTDTQYF
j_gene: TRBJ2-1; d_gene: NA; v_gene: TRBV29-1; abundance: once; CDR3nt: TGCAGCGCCCCCGACACCCACAATGAGCAGTTCTTC; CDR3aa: CSAPDTHNEQFF
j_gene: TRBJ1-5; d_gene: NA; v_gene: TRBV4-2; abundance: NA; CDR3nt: TGTGCCAGCAGCCGGGAGAGTTATAGCAATCAGCCCCAGCATTTT; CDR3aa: CASSRESYSNQPQHF
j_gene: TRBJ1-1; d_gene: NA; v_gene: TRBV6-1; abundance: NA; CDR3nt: TGTGCCAGCAGTGAAATAGGGGGTCGTACTGAAGCTTTCTTT; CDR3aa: CASSEIGGRTEAFF
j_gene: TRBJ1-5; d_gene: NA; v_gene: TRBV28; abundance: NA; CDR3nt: TGTGCCAGCAATCAGGGGAATCAGCCCCAGCATTTT; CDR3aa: CASNQGNQPQHF
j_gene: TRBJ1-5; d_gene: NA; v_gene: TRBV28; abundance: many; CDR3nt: TGTGCCAGCACCCCGGGTGGTAGTTATAGCAATCAGCCCCAGCATTTT; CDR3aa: CASTPGGSYSNQPQHF
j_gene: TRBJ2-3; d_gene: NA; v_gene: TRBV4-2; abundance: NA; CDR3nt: TGTGCCAGCAGTCTCGGGACTGACTTAAGGGGCACAGATACGCAGTATTTT; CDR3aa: CASSLGTDLRGTDTQYF
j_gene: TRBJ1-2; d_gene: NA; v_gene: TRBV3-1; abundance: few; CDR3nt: TGTGCCAGCAGCCAAGGGTTTGGGATGATCGCTGGCTACACCTTC; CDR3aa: CASSQGFGMIAGYTF
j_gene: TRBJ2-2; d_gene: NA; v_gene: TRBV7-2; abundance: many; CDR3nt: TGTGCCAGCAGCGCGGTACCCCAGGGCACCGGGGAGCTGTTTTTT; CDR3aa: CASSAVPQGTGELFF
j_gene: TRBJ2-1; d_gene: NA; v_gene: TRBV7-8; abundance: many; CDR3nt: TGTGCCAGCGAAGCGGCTGGGTACAATGAGCAGTTCTTC; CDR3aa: CASEAAGYNEQFF
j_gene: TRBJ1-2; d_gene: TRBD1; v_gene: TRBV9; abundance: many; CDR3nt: TGTGCCAGCAGCGTAGTACGGGACAGGGGAGAGGATGGCTACACCTTC; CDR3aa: CASSVVRDRGEDGYTF
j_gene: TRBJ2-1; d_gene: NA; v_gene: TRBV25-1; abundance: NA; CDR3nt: TGTGCCAGCAGCGAGGAGGATGAGCAGTTCTTC; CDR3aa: CASSEEDEQFF
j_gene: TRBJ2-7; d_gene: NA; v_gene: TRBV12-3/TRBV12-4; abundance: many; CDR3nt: TGTGCCAGCAGCCCGGAGGGTGGAGGTCTCTACGAGCAGTACTTC; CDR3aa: CASSPEGGGLYEQYF
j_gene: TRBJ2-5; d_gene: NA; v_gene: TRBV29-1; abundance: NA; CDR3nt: TGCAGCGTTGAAGATCTTGGCGAGACCCAGTACTTC; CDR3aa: CSVEDLGETQYF
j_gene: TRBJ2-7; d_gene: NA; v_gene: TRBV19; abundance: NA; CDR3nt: TGTGCCAGTAGTATTGCAGGGGAGGCCTACGAGCAGTACTTC; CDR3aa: CASSIAGEAYEQYF
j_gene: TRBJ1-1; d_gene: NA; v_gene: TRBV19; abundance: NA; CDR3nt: TGTGCCAGTAGTATAGGGATTGGCAGAGAAGCTTTCTTT; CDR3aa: CASSIGIGREAFF
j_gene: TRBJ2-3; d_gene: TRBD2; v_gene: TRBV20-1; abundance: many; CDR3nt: TGCAGTGCTAGAGATGCACTAGCGGAAGATACGCAGTATTTT; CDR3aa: CSARDALAEDTQYF
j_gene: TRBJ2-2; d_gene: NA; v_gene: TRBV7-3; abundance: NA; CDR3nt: TGTGCCAGCAGCTTATCACAGGCCGGGGAGCTGTTTTTT; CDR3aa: CASSLSQAGELFF
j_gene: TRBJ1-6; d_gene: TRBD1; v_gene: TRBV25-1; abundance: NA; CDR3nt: TGTGCCAGCAGTGATAAGCCGGGCACAGGGGAGTATTCACCCCTCCACTTT; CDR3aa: CASSDKPGTGEYSPLHF
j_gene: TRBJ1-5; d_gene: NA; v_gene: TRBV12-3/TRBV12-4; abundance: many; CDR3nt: TGTGCCACTCTCAGGTCGAGCAATCAGCCCCAGCATTTT; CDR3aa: CATLRSSNQPQHF
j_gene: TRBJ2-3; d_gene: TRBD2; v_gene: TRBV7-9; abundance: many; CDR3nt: TGTGCCAGCAGCTTAGCGCTGGGACTAGCGACAGATACGCAGTATTTT; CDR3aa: CASSLALGLATDTQYF
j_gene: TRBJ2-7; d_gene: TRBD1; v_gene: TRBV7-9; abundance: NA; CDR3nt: TGTGCCAGCAGCCCCCCGGGACAGGGATTGCATATTCCCTACGAGCAGTACTTC; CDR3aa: CASSPPGQGLHIPYEQYF
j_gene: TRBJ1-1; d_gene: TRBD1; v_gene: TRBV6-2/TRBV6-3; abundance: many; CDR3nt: TGTGCCAGCAGTTACTCTCGGGACAGGGGCCTACGCATGCACACTGAAGCTTTCTTT; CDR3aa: CASSYSRDRGLRMHTEAFF
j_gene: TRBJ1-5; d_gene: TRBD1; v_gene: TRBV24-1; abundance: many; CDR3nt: TGTGCCACCAGTGACCGGACAGGGTTATACCCTCGGCCCCAGCATTTT; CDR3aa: CATSDRTGLYPRPQHF
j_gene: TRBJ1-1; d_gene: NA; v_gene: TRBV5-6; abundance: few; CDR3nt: TGTGCCAGCAGCTTGGGGGCTGGGGTCCCCGCGGGGGACACTGAAGCTTTCTTT; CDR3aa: CASSLGAGVPAGDTEAFF
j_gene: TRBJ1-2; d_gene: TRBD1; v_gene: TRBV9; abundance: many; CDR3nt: TGTGCCAGCTGGGGGACAGGGCTTAACTATGGCTACACCTTC; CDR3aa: CASWGTGLNYGYTF
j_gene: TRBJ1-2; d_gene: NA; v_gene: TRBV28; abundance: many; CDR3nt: TGTGCCAACCAAGGCAGAGGGGACTATGGCTACACCTTC; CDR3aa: CANQGRGDYGYTF
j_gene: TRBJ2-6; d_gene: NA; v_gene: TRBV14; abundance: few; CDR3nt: TGTGCCAGCAGCCCCCCCCTGGGTGGGGCCAACGTCCTGACTTTC; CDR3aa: CASSPPLGGANVLTF
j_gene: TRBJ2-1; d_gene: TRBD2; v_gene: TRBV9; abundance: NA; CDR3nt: TGTGCCAGCAGCGTAGGGGAATCGGTAGCGGGATATTATTTATCCTACAATGAGCAGTTCTTC; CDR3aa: CASSVGESVAGYYLSYNEQFF
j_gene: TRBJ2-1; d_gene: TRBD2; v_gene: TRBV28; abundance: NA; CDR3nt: TGTGCCAGCAACCTTAGCGGGAGGTTAAATGAGCAGTTCTTC; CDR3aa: CASNLSGRLNEQFF
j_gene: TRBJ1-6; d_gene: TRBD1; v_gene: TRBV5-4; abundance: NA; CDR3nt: TGTGCCAGCAGCTGGGGACAGGGGTCGAATTCACCCCTCCACTTT; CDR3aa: CASSWGQGSNSPLHF
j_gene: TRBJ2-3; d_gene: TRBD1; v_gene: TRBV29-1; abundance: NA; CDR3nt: TGCAGCACAAGACAGGGAACAGATACGCAGTATTTT; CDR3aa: CSTRQGTDTQYF
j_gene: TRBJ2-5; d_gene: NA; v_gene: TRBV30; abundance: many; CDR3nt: TGTGCCTGGAGTTTAGGGGGCCAAGAGACCCAGTACTTC; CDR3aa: CAWSLGGQETQYF